This T cell receptor beta chain comes out of a study of shared clonotypes between healthy human individuals. V lost 0 bases to trimming and J lost 5 bases; unmatched junction nucleotides: 1. The CDR3 is made up of 14 amino acids. Looked up from germline, CDR1 is MNHEY and CDR2 is SVGAGI. The method was immunoSEQ multiplex PCR; TCRdb's version includes in-frame clones alone and lacks a portion of them. The sample lists 2 million to 2.5 million clones, 95% occurring once. The sample taken for sequencing was naive CD4+ T cells sorted from blood. The subset: CD45RA+ positively selected. V usage is TRBV6-5 and J usage is TRBJ2-7, with TRBD2 matching 10 bases. The source of this sequence is a man between 18 and 29 years old in good health. CDR3 sequence (DNA): TGTGCCAGCAGTTACTCAGCGGGAGGGCACGAGCAGTACTTC. Protein: CASSYSAGGHEQYF.